Below, 6 T cell receptor beta chains from the same sample are listed, as sequenced in a study of cytomegalovirus exposure and HLA in healthy donors. PCR primers comprised 60 Vbeta and 13 Jbeta primers. Method: immunoSEQ multiplex PCR; TCRdb's copy keeps in-frame clones and lacks some. The sample includes about 150,000 clones, 65% to 85% of them seen just once. The material sequenced was PBMCs. The receptor set was obtained from a woman between 40 and 55 years old in good health and CMV-seropositive.

The chain uses TRBV27 and TRBJ2-7; 8 nucleotides agree with TRBD2. The CDR3 sequence is 13 residues long. The V and J ends lost 3 bases and 5 bases, in that order; junction bases with no gene match: 3. In germline, CDR1 is MNHEY, CDR2 SMNVEV (reference sequence). CDR3 in amino acids: CASSFSGNNEQYF. CDR3 bases: TGTGCCAGCAGTTTTAGCGGGAATAACGAGCAGTACTTC.

This chain links TRBV7-9 with TRBJ2-7; TRBD2 matches 9 bases. The CDR3 spans 16 residues. V lost 5 bases to trimming and J lost 4 bases; unmatched junction nucleotides: 12. CDR1 is SEHNR and CDR2 is FQNEAQ in the germline V gene (reference sequence). The CDR3: CASSRGAGLADYEQYF. CDR3 DNA: TGTGCCAGCAGCCGGGGGGCGGGACTAGCAGATTACGAGCAGTACTTC.

V and J are TRBV30 and TRBJ2-7; 11 bases align to TRBD2. Trimming removed 5 bases from V and 2 bases from J; junction bases left unmatched: 5. This CDR3 region has 14 residues. The germline CDR1 and CDR2 sequences are GTSNPN and SVGIG (reference sequence). CDR3 sequence reads: CAWEIAGGPYEQYF. The DNA for the CDR3 is TGTGCCTGGGAAATAGCGGGAGGGCCCTACGAGCAGTACTTC.

This clone was seen only a few times. The J gene is TRBJ2-3, the V gene TRBV11-2; 7 bases agree with TRBD2. The CDR3 consists of 13 residues. The germline gives CDR1 SGHAT, CDR2 FQNNGV. CDR3 sequence reads: CASSGGPKEGQYF. CDR3 DNA sequence: TGTGCGAGCTCGGGGGGACCAAAGGAGGGGCAGTATTTT.

The CDR3 loop reads CASSPTDRVDTYEQYF. CDR3 in DNA: TGTGCCAGCTCACCGACGGACAGGGTTGATACCTACGAGCAGTACTTC. The V and J genes are TRBV18 and TRBJ2-5; 8 nucleotides match TRBD1. The J call may not be correct, given that the DNA end is closer to TRBJ2-7. The CDR3 length is 16 residues. Germline-derived CDR1 and CDR2 are KGHSH and LQKENI.

This clone was seen only once. In nucleotides, the CDR3 is TGTGCCAGCTCGCCCGGGACTAGCGCGAACAATGAGCAGTTCTTC. Its translation is CASSPGTSANNEQFF. The chain uses TRBV18 and TRBJ2-1, with TRBD2 identical over 10 bases. V lost 6 bases to trimming and J lost 5 bases; unmatched junction nucleotides: 7. Germline CDR1 reads KGHSH; CDR2 reads LQKENI. The CDR3 has 15 amino acids.